This T cell receptor (beta chain) was obtained from a study of cytomegalovirus exposure and HLA in healthy donors. The study, taken as a whole, reports: In vitro experiments confirmed that three CMV-associated chains were specific for CMV antigens.

Each donor was nominally healthy when sampled (though unrecorded immune exposures were likely). CDR1 LNHDA and CDR2 SQIVND come from the germline V gene (reference sequence). V lost 3 bases to trimming and J lost 6 bases; unmatched junction nucleotides: 10. The CDR3 sequence is 15 residues long. With 60 Vbeta and 13 Jbeta primers, the PCR was carried out. The data were produced by immunoSEQ multiplex PCR, yet TCRdb's version contains in-frame clones alone and is incomplete. The repertoire includes some 200,000 clones, around four fifths of them detected once, and 0.71% sits in the top ten. With respect to this clone: Antigen unknown.

The sample was PBMCs. This clonotype originated in a boy under 10 years old in good health and CMV-seronegative. The rearrangement uses TRBV19 and TRBJ2-7, with 8 bases fitting TRBD2. The CDR3 reads CASSMTISGISEQYF. In nucleotides, the CDR3 is TGTGCCAGTAGTATGACTATTAGCGGGATATCCGAGCAGTACTTC.